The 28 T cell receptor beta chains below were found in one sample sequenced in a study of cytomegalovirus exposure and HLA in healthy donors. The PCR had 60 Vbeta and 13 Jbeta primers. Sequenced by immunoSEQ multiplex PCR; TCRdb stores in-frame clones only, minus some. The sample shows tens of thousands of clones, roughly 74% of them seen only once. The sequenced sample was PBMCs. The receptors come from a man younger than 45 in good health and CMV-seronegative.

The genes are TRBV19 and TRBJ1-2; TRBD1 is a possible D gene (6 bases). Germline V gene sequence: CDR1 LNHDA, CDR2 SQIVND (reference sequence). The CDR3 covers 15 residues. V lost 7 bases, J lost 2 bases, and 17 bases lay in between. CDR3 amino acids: CASMGGAMTNYGYTF. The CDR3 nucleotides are TGTGCCAGTATGGGGGGGGCCATGACAAACTATGGCTACACCTTC.

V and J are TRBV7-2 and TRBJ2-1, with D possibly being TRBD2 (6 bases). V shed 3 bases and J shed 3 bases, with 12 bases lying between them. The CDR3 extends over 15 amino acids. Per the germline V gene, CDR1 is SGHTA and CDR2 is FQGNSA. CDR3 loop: CASSFRGYGYNEQFF. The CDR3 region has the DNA TGTGCCAGCAGCTTTCGGGGGTATGGCTACAATGAGCAGTTCTTC. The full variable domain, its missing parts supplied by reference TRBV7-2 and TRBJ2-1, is GAGVSQSPSNKVTEKGKDVELRCDPISGHTALYWYRQSLGQGLEFLIYFQGNSAPDKSGLPSDRFSAERTGGSVSTLTIQRTQQEDSAVYLCASSFRGYGYNEQFFGPGTRLTVL.

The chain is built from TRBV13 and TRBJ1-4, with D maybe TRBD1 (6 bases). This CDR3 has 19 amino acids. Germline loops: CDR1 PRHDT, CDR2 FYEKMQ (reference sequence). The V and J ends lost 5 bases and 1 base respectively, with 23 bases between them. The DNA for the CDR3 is TGTGCCAGCAGCCTCCGAGGGGGTGCCTGGTCTCGAACTAATGAAAAACTGTTTTTT. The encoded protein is CASSLRGGAWSRTNEKLFF.

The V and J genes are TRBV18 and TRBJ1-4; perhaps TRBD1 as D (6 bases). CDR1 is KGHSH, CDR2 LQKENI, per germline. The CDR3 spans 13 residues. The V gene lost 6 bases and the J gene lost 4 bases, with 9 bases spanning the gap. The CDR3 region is CASSGQNNEKLFF. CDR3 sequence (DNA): TGTGCCAGCTCGGGACAAAATAATGAAAAACTGTTTTTT. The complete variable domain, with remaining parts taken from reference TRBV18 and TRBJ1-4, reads NAGVMQNPRHLVRRRGQEARLRCSPMKGHSHVYWYRQLPEEGLKFMVYLQKENIIDESGMPKERFSAEFPKEGPSILRIQQVVRGDSAAYFCASSGQNNEKLFFGSGTQLSVL.

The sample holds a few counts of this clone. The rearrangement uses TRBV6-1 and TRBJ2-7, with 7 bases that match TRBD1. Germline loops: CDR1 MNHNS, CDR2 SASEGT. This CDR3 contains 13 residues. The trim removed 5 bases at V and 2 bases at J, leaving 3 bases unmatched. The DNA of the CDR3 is TGTGCCAGCAGTCGGGACAGAGCCTACGAGCAGTACTTC. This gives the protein CASSRDRAYEQYF.

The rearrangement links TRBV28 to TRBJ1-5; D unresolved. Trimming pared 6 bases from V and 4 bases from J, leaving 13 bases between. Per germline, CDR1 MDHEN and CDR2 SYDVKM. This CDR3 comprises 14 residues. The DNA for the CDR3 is TGTGCCAGCAGAAGGGTTCCGGGGAATCAGCCCCAGCATTTT. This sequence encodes CASRRVPGNQPQHF.

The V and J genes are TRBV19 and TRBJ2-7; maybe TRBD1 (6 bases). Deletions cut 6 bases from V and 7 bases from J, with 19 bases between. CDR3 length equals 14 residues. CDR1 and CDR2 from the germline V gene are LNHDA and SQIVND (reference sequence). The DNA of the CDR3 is TGTGCCAGTAGCAACCGGCAGGGGATACTGGAGCAGTACTTC. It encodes CASSNRQGILEQYF.

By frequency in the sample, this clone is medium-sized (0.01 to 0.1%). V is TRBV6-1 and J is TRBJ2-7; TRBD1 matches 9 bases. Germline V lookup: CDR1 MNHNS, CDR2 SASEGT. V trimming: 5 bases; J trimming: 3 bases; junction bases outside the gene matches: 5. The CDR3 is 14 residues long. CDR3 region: CASSRTGQGYEQYF. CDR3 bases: TGTGCCAGCAGTCGTACGGGACAGGGCTACGAGCAGTACTTC.

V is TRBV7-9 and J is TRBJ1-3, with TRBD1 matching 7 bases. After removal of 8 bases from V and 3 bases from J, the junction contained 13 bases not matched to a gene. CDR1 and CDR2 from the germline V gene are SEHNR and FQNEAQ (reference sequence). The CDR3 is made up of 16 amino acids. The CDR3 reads CASGDPPGDSGNTIYF. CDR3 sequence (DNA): TGTGCCAGCGGAGACCCCCCTGGGGACAGTGGAAACACCATATATTTT. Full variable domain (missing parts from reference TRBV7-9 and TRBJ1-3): DTGVSQNPRHKITKRGQNVTFRCDPISEHNRLYWYRQTLGQGPEFLTYFQNEAQLEKSRLLSDRFSAERPKGSFSTLEIQRTEQGDSAMYLCASGDPPGDSGNTIYFGEGSWLTVV.

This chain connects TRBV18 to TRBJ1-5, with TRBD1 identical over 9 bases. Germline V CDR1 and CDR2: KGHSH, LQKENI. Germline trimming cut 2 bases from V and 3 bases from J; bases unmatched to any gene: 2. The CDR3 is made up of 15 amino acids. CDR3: CASSPWTGVNQPQHF. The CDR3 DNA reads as TGTGCCAGCTCACCATGGACAGGGGTCAATCAGCCCCAGCATTTT.

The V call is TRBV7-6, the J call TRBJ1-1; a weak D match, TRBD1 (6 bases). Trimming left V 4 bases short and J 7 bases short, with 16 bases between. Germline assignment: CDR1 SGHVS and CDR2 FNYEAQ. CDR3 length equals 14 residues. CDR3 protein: CASSSQGKVGEAFF. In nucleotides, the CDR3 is TGTGCCAGCAGCTCGCAGGGGAAAGTAGGTGAAGCTTTCTTT.

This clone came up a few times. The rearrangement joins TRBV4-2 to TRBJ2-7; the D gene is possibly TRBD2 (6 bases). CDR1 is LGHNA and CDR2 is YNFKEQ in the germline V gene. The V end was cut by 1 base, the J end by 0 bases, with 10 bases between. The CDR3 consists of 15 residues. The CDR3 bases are TGTGCCAGCAGCCAAGTCTCCGGGAGCTCCTACGAGCAGTACTTC. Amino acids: CASSQVSGSSYEQYF.

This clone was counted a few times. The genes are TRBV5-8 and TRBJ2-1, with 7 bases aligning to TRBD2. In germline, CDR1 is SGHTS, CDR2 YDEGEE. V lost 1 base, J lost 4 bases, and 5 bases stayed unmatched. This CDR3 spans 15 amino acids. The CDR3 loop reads CASSLNPGGYNEQFF. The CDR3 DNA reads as TGTGCCAGCAGCTTGAACCCGGGAGGTTACAATGAGCAGTTCTTC.

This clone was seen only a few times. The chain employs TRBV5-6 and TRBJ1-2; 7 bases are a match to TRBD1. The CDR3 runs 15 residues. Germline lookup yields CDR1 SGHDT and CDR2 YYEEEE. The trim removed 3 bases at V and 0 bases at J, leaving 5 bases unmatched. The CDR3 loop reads CASSWTGTANYGYTF. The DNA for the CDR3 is TGTGCCAGCAGCTGGACCGGGACAGCTAACTATGGCTACACCTTC.

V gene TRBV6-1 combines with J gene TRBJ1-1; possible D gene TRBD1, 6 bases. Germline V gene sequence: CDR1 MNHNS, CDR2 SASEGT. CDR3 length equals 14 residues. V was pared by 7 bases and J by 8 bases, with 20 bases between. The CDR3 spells CASTLTEGRGEAFF. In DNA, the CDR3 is TGTGCCAGCACCCTGACAGAAGGGAGGGGGGAAGCTTTCTTT.

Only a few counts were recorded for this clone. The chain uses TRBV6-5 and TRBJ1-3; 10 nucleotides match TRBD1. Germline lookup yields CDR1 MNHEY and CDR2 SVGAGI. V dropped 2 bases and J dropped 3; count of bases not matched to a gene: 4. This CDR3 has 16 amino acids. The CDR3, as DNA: TGTGCCAGCAGTTACAAGGGGACAGGGGTTGGAAACACCATATATTTT. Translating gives CASSYKGTGVGNTIYF.

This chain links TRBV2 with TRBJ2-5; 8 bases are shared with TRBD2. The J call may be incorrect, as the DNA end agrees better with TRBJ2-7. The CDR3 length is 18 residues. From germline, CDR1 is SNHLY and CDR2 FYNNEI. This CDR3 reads CASSEPVLAVSRYDEQYF. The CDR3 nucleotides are TGTGCCAGCAGTGAACCTGTACTAGCGGTTTCCAGGTATGACGAGCAGTACTTC.

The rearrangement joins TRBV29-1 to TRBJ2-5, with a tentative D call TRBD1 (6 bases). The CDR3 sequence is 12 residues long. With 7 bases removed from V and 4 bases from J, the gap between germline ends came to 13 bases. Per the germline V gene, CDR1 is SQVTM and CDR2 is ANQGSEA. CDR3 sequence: CSGVTGAETQYF. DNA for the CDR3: TGCAGCGGGGTGACAGGCGCAGAGACCCAGTACTTC.

The CDR3 bases are TGTGCCAGCAGCATCGGGACTAGAGGTGAGCAGTTCTTC. It codes for CASSIGTRGEQFF. The chain is built from TRBV11-1 and TRBJ2-1; 8 bases are a match to TRBD2. V trimming: 5 bases; J trimming: 9 bases; junction bases outside the gene matches: 6. The CDR3 is 13 residues long. Germline CDR1 is SGHAT and CDR2 is FQDESV (reference sequence).

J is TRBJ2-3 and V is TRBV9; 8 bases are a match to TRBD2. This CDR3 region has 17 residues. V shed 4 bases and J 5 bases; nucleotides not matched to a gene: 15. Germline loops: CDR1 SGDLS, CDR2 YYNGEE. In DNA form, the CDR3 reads TGTGCCAGCAGCCCGAGGGCTGGAGGAGCGGGGGTAGATACGCAGTATTTT. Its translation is CASSPRAGGAGVDTQYF.

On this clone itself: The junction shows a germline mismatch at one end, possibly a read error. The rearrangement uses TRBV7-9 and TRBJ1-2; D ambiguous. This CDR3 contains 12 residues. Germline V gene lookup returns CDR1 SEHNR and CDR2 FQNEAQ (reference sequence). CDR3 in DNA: TGTTCCAGCAGTCCCACGGGTTCTGGCTACACCTTC. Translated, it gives CSSSPTGSGYTF.

The CDR3 loop is CASSQDVPQNNEQFF. DNA for the CDR3: TGCGCCAGCAGCCAAGATGTCCCCCAAAACAATGAGCAGTTCTTC. The chain joins TRBV4-1 to TRBJ2-1; D not certain. Germline V gene lookup returns CDR1 MGHRA and CDR2 YSYEKL. Trimming left V 0 bases short and J 5 bases short, with 11 bases between. CDR3 length: 15 residues.

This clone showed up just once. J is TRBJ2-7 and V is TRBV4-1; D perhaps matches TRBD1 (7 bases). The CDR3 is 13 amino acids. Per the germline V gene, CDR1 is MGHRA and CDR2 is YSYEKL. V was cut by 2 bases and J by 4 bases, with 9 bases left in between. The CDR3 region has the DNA TGCGCCAGCAGCCAACCAGGGGGGTACGAGCAGTACTTC. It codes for CASSQPGGYEQYF.

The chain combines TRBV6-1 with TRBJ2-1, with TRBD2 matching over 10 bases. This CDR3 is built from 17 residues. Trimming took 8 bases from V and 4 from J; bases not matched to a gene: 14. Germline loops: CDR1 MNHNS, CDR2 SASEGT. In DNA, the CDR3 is TGTGCCAGCCGTGGTAGCGGGAGGAGGGGCCCATACAATGAGCAGTTCTTC. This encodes CASRGSGRRGPYNEQFF.

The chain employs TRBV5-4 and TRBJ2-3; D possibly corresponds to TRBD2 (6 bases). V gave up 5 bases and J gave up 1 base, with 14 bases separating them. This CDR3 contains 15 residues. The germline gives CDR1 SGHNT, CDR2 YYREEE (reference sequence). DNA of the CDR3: TGTGCCAGCAGACCGACGCCGGGGGGCACAGATACGCAGTATTTT. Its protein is CASRPTPGGTDTQYF.

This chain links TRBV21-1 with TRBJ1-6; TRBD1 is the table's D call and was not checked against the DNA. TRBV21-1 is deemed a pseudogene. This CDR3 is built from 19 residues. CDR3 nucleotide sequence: TGTGCCAGCAGCAAAATAAAGGGACAGGGGAGGTCCTATAATTCACCCCTCCACTTT. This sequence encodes CASSKIKGQGRSYNSPLHF.

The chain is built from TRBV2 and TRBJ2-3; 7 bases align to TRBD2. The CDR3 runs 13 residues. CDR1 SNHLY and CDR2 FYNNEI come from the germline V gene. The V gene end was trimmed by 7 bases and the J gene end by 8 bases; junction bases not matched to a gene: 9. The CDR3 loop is CASKGGGGGTQYF. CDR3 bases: TGTGCCAGCAAGGGTGGGGGGGGAGGTACGCAGTATTTT.

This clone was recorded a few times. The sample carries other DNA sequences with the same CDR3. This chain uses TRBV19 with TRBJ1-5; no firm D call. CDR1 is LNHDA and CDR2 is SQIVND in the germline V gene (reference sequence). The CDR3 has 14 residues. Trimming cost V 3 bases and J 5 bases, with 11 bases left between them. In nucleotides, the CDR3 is TGTGCCAGTAGTATTGGAGGTTGGGATCAGCCCCAGCATTTT. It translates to CASSIGGWDQPQHF.